One T cell receptor beta chain is described in this entry. The authors' processing: Estimates of nucleated cell counts were drawn from the amplification of reference gene primers. Profiling relied on immunoSEQ multiplex PCR, and the TCRdb table lists in-frame clones only, not all of them. Clone size and V and J calls were adopted from that table, with D and trimming inferred from the DNA. This sample has approximately 150,000 clones, with 80% to 90% found just once. The trim removed 6 bases at V and 2 bases at J, leaving 16 bases unmatched. The CDR3 length is 18 residues. Germline CDR1 reads MRHNA; CDR2 reads SNTAGT. The entry originates in a study of blood T cell repertoires in COVID-19. Study summary: Both acute and convalescent COVID-19 samples were obtained from the United States, Italy and Spain. Sources were T cells, B-cell-depleted T cells, or PBMCs; the material itself was cDNA or gDNA.

V gene TRBV6-4 combines with J gene TRBJ1-3; 7 bases align to TRBD1. The sequencing input was peripheral blood. This TCR came from a human donor with acute or convalescent COVID-19. The donor label of this sample is uncertain. CDR3 region: CASSYHPSGQSPGNTIYF. CDR3 coding DNA: TGTGCCAGCAGCTACCACCCCTCGGGACAGTCTCCTGGAAACACCATATATTTT.